Reported below is one T cell receptor beta chain. Original analysis: Amplifying reference gene primers gave estimates of nucleated cell counts. The repertoire was sequenced with immunoSEQ multiplex PCR; TCRdb's copy has only in-frame clones and lacks some. V and J calls and clone size are given by that table; D and trimming were obtained from the DNA. This table has 250,000 to 350,000 clones, 75% to 95% appearing once. This sample was included in a study of blood T cell repertoires in COVID-19. About the research overall: Researchers got acute and convalescent COVID-19 samples from the United States, Italy and Spain. Sample material is recorded as cDNA or gDNA derived from T cells, B-cell-depleted T cells, or PBMCs.

Germline CDR1 reads LGHNA; CDR2 reads YNFKEQ. The V segment lost 1 base and the J segment 10 bases; nucleotides outside the gene matches: 7. This CDR3 spans 13 amino acids. Before being deemed recovered, Cohort 3 donors had two negative PCRs, clearance, or symptom resolution. V gene TRBV4-2 combines with J gene TRBJ2-7; TRBD2 aligns across 7 bases. This receptor was taken from a woman aged 25 to 39 who had recovered from COVID-19. The sample was PBMCs or T cells enriched from blood (not recorded which). DNA of the CDR3: TGTGCCAGCAGCCAAGTGCTAGCGGCCCCCCAGTACTTC. This codes for CASSQVLAAPQYF.